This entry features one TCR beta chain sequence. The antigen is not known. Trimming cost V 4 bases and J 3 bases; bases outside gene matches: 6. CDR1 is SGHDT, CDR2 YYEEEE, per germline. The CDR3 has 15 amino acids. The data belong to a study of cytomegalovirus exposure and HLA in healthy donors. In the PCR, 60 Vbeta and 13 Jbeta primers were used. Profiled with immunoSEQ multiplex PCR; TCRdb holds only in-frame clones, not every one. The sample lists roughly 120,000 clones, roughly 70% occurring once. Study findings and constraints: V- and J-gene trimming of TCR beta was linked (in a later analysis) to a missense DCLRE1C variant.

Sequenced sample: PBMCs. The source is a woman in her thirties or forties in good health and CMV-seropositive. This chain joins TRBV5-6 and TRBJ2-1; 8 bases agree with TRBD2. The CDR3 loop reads CASSQGLGDYNEQFF. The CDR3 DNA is TGTGCCAGCAGCCAGGGACTAGGGGACTACAATGAGCAGTTCTTC.